Each of the 8 T cell receptor beta chains below was sequenced from the same sample in a study of CXCR3-negative and CXCR3-positive naive CD8 T cells. Preparation of TRB cDNA libraries relied on 5' RACE carrying UMI labels. For each CDR3 protein, TCRdb gives one entry from its re-call of the 5' RACE reads, without DNA. The sample totals tens of thousands of distinct CDR3 sequences. Sequencing used naive CXCR3- CD8+ T cells from blood. Subset: CD45RO-CCR7+CD27+CD95- naive CD8+ T cells lacking CXCR3 (TNR3-). The receptors were sampled from a human donor in good health. Some clones in this sample may be carry-over from other donors' samples.

The V call is TRBV5-1, the J call TRBJ1-1; TCRdb names TRBD1, which stays unverified in the absence of DNA. Germline V gene sequence: CDR1 SGHRS, CDR2 YFSETQ. The CDR3 is 16 amino acids. CDR3 sequence reads: CASRSDGPTGGTEAFF. Supplemented by reference TRBV5-1 and TRBJ1-1, the full variable domain reads KAGVTQTPRYLIKTRGQQVTLSCSPISGHRSVSWYQQTPGQGLQFLFEYFSETQRNKGNFPGRFSGRQFSNSRSEMNVSTLELGDSALYLCASRSDGPTGGTEAFFGQGTRLTVV.

This CDR3 reads CASSEAGDIPYEQYF. The J gene is TRBJ2-7, the V gene TRBV2; TCRdb reports TRBD1, a call that lacks DNA to check it against. The length of the CDR3 is 15 residues. Germline V lookup: CDR1 SNHLY, CDR2 FYNNEI.

The V gene is TRBV28, the J gene TRBJ2-2. This CDR3 spans 11 amino acids. Germline V gene lookup returns CDR1 MDHEN and CDR2 SYDVKM. The CDR3 sequence: CASSYTGELFF.

CDR3 loop: CASGLTGRVTEAFF. The chain carries TRBV19 and TRBJ1-1; TCRdb's D call of TRBD1 is untestable without DNA. The CDR3 consists of 14 residues. Germline V gene sequence: CDR1 LNHDA, CDR2 SQIVND (reference sequence).

CDR3 sequence reads: CASSKVAGTGRPYNEQFF. The genes are TRBV21-1 and TRBJ2-1; no DNA is available, so the TRBD1 call from TCRdb remains unchecked. TRBV21-1 represents a pseudogene. The CDR3 covers 18 residues.

The gene calls are TRBV5-6 and TRBJ2-2. There are 15 residues in the CDR3. Germline lookup yields CDR1 SGHDT and CDR2 YYEEEE. The CDR3 is CASSAGQANTGELFF.

V usage is TRBV29-1 and J usage is TRBJ2-7; TCRdb outputs TRBD1, but without DNA this stays unchecked. The germline V gene has CDR1 SQVTM and CDR2 ANQGSEA. The CDR3 runs to 12 residues. The CDR3 sequence: CSVGDRTYEQYF.

The chain uses TRBV7-2 and TRBJ2-7; TCRdb proposes TRBD1, but this gene call is untestable without DNA. Germline V gene data show CDR1 as SGHTA and CDR2 as FQGNSA. The CDR3 covers 15 residues. This CDR3 is CASSFGQGMIYEQYF.